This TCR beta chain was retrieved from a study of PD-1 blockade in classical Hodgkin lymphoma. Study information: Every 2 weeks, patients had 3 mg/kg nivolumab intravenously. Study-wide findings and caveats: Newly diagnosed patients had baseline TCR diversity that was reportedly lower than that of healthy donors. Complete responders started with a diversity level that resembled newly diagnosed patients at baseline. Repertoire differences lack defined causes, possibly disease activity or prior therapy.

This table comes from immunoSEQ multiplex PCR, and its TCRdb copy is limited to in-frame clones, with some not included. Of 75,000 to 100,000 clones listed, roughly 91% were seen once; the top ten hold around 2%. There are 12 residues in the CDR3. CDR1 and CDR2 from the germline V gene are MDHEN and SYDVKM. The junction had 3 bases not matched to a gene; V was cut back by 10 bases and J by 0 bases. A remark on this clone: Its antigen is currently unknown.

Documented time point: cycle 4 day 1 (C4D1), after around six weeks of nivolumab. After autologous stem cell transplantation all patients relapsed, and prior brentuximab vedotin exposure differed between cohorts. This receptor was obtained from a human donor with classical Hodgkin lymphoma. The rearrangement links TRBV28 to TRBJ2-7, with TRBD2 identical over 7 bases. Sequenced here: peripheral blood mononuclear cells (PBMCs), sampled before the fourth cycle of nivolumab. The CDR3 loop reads CATGGNSYEQYF. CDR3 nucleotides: TGTGCCACCGGGGGGAACTCCTACGAGCAGTACTTC. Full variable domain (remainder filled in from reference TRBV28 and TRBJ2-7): DVKVTQSSRYLVKRTGEKVFLECVQDMDHENMFWYRQDPGLGLRLIYFSYDVKMKEKGDIPEGYSVSREKKERFSLILESASTNQTSMYLCATGGNSYEQYFGPGTRLTVT.